This note documents a single T cell receptor (beta chain) sequence. Its recognized antigen is unknown. Base-call qualities are not available, and no considerably larger clone is one nucleotide away. The source of the sample is a study of Tregs in tolerant kidney transplant recipients (dated by TCRdb to 2018 to 2020). In the study overall: TCRbeta sequencing was used in the study to identify donor-specific regulatory T cells before combined kidney and bone marrow transplantation, and the identified cells were then tracked after transplant. What the study reported, not specific to this receptor: For some patients, the PCR primers changed as time went on, which meant samples from those patients could not be compared with one another at the nucleotide level. Although technical replication error seemed to be minimal, the question of biological reproducibility was not addressed directly. The study was constrained by small patient numbers, and validation of the findings is required in larger populations and under other immunosuppression protocols. Donor-specific Treg expansion exceeded global Treg expansion in tolerant patients, suggesting antigen-driven rather than nonspecific expansion. Expanding Tregs with activated donor B cells appeared to identify the most biologically relevant and donor-specific TCRbeta repertoire.

The germline V gene gives CDR1 as SGHAT and CDR2 as FQNNGV. After removal of 4 bases from V and 3 bases from J, the junction retains 6 bases not matched to a gene. The CDR3 goes from the cysteine to the phenylalanine over 15 residues. The retained sequence is limited to the CDR3, 45 bases, with the frame set at the first base. For TCRbeta CDR3 sequencing, genomic DNA was extracted from sorted cells using the QIAGEN DNeasy Blood and Tissue Kit. High-throughput TCRbeta CDR3 sequencing was carried out commercially through immunoSEQ, with PCR amplification with bias correction and internal controls included. The study's own analysis went as follows. Unique productive TCRbeta sequences were defined by CDR3 nucleotide sequence where primers matched, otherwise by CDR3 amino acid sequence with Vbeta and Jbeta genes. To correct for sorting error, sequences found in more than one sorted population at a frequency ratio of 2:1 or less were discarded, and the remaining shared sequences were assigned to the population with the higher frequency. A sequence counted as donor-reactive if, in CFSE-low cells, the sequence had a frequency of at least 0.01% and was expanded at least 5-fold compared with unstimulated cells. Jensen-Shannon divergence calculated on the top 100 TCRbeta sequences ranked by frequency was used to measure repertoire divergence. For samples with multiple sequencing runs, sorting error was corrected in each run separately before the runs were combined. The table was pulled from immuneACCESS by TCRdb, which kept in-frame rearrangements only. Such tables lose some clones; where checked, under half of the loss comes from unresolved V genes, and the rest has no known cause. V, J and clone size are those of that table, while D and trimming were read from the DNA. The sample records about 50,000 clones, about 92% of which are singletons. 15% of the sample goes to the ten largest clones.

Transplants used related donors with nonmyeloablative bone marrow transplantation; mixed chimerism was transient in the human trials. Thawed PBMCs were FACS-sorted into unstimulated Tregs (CD4+CD25+CD127-), CD4+ non-Tregs (CD4+CD25-), CD4 cells and CD8 cells. The patients were a few recipients of combined kidney and bone marrow transplants from the ITN036ST trial, and samples were available only from these trial subjects. Healthy control blood was processed to PBMCs by Ficoll density gradient and cryopreserved, and patient PBMCs were collected before and after transplant. The chain joins TRBV11-2 to TRBJ2-7, with 10 junctional bases fitting TRBD2. Here the sequenced sample was CD8+ T cells from blood (PBMCs), taken 12 months after the transplant. This TCR derives from a human patient who received a combined kidney and bone marrow transplant. After a transplant, not all T cells may be the patient's own; some may come from the graft donor. The DNA reads TGTGCCAGCAGCTCTCTAGCGGGGGAAATCTACGAGCAGTACTTC. It translates as CASSSLAGEIYEQYF.